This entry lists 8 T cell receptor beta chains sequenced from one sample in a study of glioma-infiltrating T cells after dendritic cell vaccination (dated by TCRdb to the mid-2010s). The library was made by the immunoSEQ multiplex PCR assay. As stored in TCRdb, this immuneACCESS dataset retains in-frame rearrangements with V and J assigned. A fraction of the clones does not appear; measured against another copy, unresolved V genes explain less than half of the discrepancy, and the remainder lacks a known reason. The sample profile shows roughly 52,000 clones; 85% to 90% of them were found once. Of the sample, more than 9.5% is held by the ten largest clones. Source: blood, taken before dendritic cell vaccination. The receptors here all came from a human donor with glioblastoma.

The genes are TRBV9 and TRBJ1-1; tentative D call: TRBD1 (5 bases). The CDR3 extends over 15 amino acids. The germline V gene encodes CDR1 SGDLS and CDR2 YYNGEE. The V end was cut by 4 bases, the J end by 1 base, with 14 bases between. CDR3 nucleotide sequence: TGTGCCAGCAGCTTGGGTTGGGGCCGGAACACTGAAGCTTTCTTT. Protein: CASSLGWGRNTEAFF.

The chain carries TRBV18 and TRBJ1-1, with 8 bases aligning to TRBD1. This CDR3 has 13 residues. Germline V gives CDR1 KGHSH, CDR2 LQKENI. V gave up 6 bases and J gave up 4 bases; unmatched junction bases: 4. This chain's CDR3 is CASSDDRGTEAFF. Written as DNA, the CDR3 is TGTGCCAGCTCCGACGACAGGGGCACTGAAGCTTTCTTT. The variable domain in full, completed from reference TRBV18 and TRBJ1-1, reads NAGVMQNPRHLVRRRGQEARLRCSPMKGHSHVYWYRQLPEEGLKFMVYLQKENIIDESGMPKERFSAEFPKEGPSILRIQQVVRGDSAAYFCASSDDRGTEAFFGQGTRLTVV.

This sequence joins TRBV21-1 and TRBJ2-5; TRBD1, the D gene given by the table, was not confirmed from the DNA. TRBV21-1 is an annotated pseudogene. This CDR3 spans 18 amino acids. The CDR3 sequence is CASSKACTGKGHRETQYF. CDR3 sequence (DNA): TGTGCCAGCAGCAAAGCTTGTACAGGGAAGGGCCACCGGGAGACCCAGTACTTC.

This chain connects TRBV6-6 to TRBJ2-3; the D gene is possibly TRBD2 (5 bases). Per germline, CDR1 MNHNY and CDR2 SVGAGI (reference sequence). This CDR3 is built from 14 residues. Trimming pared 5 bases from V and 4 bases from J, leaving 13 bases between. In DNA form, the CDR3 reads TGTGCCAGCAGTACCCCGGGGAACCCAGATACGCAGTATTTT. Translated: CASSTPGNPDTQYF.

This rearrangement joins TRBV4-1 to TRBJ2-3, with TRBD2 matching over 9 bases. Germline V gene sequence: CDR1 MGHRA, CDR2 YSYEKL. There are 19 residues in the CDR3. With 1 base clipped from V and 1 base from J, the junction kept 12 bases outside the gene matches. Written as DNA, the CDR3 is TGCGCCAGCAGCCAAGTAGCGGGAGACGGGACGGGAGGCACAGATACGCAGTATTTT. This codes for CASSQVAGDGTGGTDTQYF.

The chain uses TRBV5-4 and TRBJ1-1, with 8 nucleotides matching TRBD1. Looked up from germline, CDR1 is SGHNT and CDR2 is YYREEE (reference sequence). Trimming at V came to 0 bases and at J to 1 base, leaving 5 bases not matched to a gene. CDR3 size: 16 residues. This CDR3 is CASSLASGTGNTEAFF. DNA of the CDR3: TGTGCCAGCAGCTTGGCCTCCGGGACAGGGAACACTGAAGCTTTCTTT.

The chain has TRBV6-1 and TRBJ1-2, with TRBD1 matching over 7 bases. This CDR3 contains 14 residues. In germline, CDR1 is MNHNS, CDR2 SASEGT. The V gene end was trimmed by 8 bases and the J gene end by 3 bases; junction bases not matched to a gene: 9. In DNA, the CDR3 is TGTGCCAGCTCTTTGACAGGGAGCGACTATGGCTACACCTTC. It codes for CASSLTGSDYGYTF.

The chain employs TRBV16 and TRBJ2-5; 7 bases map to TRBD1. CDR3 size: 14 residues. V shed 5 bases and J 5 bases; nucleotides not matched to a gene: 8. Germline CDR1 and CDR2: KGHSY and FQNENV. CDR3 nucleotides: TGTGCCAGCAGCAATGGAGACAGGGTGGAGACCCAGTACTTC. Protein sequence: CASSNGDRVETQYF.